One sample yielded the 24 T cell receptor beta chains listed below, sequenced in a study of CD4+ T cells in melanoma. Sequencing was performed with immunoSEQ multiplex PCR; in TCRdb, only in-frame clones are kept and a portion is missing. The data show around 14,000 clones, approximately 63% seen once. Sample: cells from a culture (not recorded whether cultured in vitro). The receptors originated from a human donor with melanoma.

The chain is built from TRBV7-2 and TRBJ2-5; D is unresolved. The CDR3 loop spans 12 amino acids. V shed 3 bases and J shed 0 bases, with 2 bases lying between them. From germline, CDR1 is SGHTA and CDR2 FQGNSA. The CDR3 region is CASSLNQETQYF. The CDR3 nucleotides read TGTGCCAGCAGCTTGAACCAAGAGACCCAGTACTTC. Full variable domain (missing parts from reference TRBV7-2 and TRBJ2-5): GAGVSQSPSNKVTEKGKDVELRCDPISGHTALYWYRQSLGQGLEFLIYFQGNSAPDKSGLPSDRFSAERTGGSVSTLTIQRTQQEDSAVYLCASSLNQETQYFGPGTRLLVL.

The chain carries TRBV6-5 and TRBJ1-6; D is uncertain. Germline CDR1 MNHEY, CDR2 SVGAGI. This CDR3 spans 13 amino acids. The V and J ends lost 6 bases and 10 bases respectively, with 13 bases between them. CDR3 loop: CASSGDIESPLHF. The DNA for the CDR3 is TGTGCCAGCAGCGGGGATATAGAATCACCCCTCCACTTT.

This clone occurred a few times. The gene calls are TRBV19 and TRBJ1-3, with 8 bases aligning to TRBD1. The CDR3 totals 16 residues. Germline V CDR1 and CDR2: LNHDA, SQIVND (reference sequence). J was trimmed by 0 bases and V by 3 bases; bases with no gene match: 4. DNA of the CDR3: TGTGCCAGTAGTATCCAGGGGGCATTCTCTGGAAACACCATATATTTT. As protein: CASSIQGAFSGNTIYF. The entire variable domain, with the rest obtained from reference TRBV19 and TRBJ1-3, is as follows: DGGITQSPKYLFRKEGQNVTLSCEQNLNHDAMYWYRQDPGQGLRLIYYSQIVNDFQKGDIAEGYSVSREKKESFPLTVTSAQKNPTAFYLCASSIQGAFSGNTIYFGEGSWLTVV.

In DNA form, the CDR3 reads TGCGCCAGCAGCTTGGGCGTGCTACAGGGGTTTTACGAGCAGTACTTC. It translates to CASSLGVLQGFYEQYF. The chain joins TRBV5-1 to TRBJ2-7; 7 nucleotides align to TRBD1. The V and J ends lost 0 bases and 4 bases, in that order; junction bases with no gene match: 10. This CDR3 region has 16 residues. Germline V gene lookup returns CDR1 SGHRS and CDR2 YFSETQ.

V gene TRBV18 combines with J gene TRBJ1-1; maybe TRBD1 (5 bases). V lost 4 bases to trimming and J lost 1 base, with 13 bases between them. The CDR3 sequence is 15 residues long. Germline V gene lookup returns CDR1 KGHSH and CDR2 LQKENI. CDR3 nucleotides: TGTGCCAGCTCACTGGGGCAACGACAGAACACTGAAGCTTTCTTT. It yields the protein CASSLGQRQNTEAFF.

CDR3 coding DNA: TGTGCCAGCAGCGCAGGACCCCGGGTAGGCGAGCAGTACTTC. Protein product: CASSAGPRVGEQYF. V is TRBV7-6 and J is TRBJ2-7; D remains unclear. Trimming stripped 5 bases from V and 6 bases from J, with 17 bases between. Germline V CDR1 and CDR2: SGHVS, FNYEAQ. The CDR3 consists of 14 residues.

The J gene is TRBJ2-1, the V gene TRBV2; perhaps TRBD2 as D (5 bases). CDR1 and CDR2 (germline): SNHLY, FYNNEI. The CDR3 runs to 15 residues. V lost 9 bases, J lost 0 bases, and 15 bases lay in between. This CDR3 reads CARGSGISSYNEQFF. DNA for the CDR3: TGTGCCAGGGGATCCGGGATCAGCTCCTACAATGAGCAGTTCTTC.

The chain combines TRBV4-3 with TRBJ2-2; D call uncertain. Germline values: CDR1 LGHNA, CDR2 YSLEER. Trimming took 3 bases from V and 1 from J, leaving 9 bases between them. The CDR3 totals 15 residues. The CDR3 loop is CASSHHGMNTGELFF. The CDR3 DNA is TGCGCCAGCAGCCACCACGGAATGAACACCGGGGAGCTGTTTTTT.

This clone was detected only once. The chain joins TRBV4-1 to TRBJ2-7, with 8 bases aligning to TRBD1. J was trimmed by 1 base and V by 0 bases; bases with no gene match: 5. The CDR3 is made up of 16 amino acids. The germline CDR1 and CDR2 sequences are MGHRA and YSYEKL. DNA for the CDR3: TGCGCCAGCAGCCAAGATAGGGACAGGATTTCCTACGAGCAGTACTTC. This sequence encodes CASSQDRDRISYEQYF.

The genes are TRBV2 and TRBJ1-1; D perhaps matches TRBD1 (6 bases). CDR3 size: 11 residues. Trimming left V 6 bases short and J 8 bases short, with 10 bases between. Germline values: CDR1 SNHLY, CDR2 FYNNEI. The CDR3 DNA reads as TGTGCCAGCAGGCTGACAGGCGAAGCTTTCTTT. This gives the protein CASRLTGEAFF.

The chain carries TRBV4-1 and TRBJ2-3; 9 nucleotides align to TRBD2. Looked up from germline, CDR1 is MGHRA and CDR2 is YSYEKL. Trimming removed 1 base from V and 1 base from J; junction bases left unmatched: 6. The length of the CDR3 is 17 residues. CDR3 coding DNA: TGCGCCAGCAGCCAAGGGGGAGCGGGGGGCGGCACAGATACGCAGTATTTT. This codes for CASSQGGAGGGTDTQYF.

The chain couples TRBV11-2 to TRBJ2-7; 8 nucleotides agree with TRBD2. The CDR3 is 17 amino acids. Germline V lookup: CDR1 SGHAT, CDR2 FQNNGV. J gave up 4 bases and V 0 bases, and 11 bases lay outside the gene matches. The CDR3 nucleotides are TGTGCCAGCAGCTTAGATCCCCCTTTCGCGGGAGGTTACGAGCAGTACTTC. The encoded protein is CASSLDPPFAGGYEQYF.

The chain combines TRBV10-1 with TRBJ2-7, with TRBD1 as a possible D gene (6 bases). The CDR3 has 12 residues. The V end lost 8 bases, the J end lost 2 bases, and 10 bases lay between the germline ends. The germline CDR1 and CDR2 sequences are WNHNN and SYGVQD (reference sequence). The CDR3 region has the DNA TGCGCCAGCCCCAGGGGCACCTACGAGCAGTACTTC. It translates to CASPRGTYEQYF.

In nucleotides, the CDR3 is TGTGCCAGCAGCTGGAGACTAGCGGGGGGGGAGAATGAGCAGTTCTTC. Protein product: CASSWRLAGGENEQFF. The chain joins TRBV5-6 to TRBJ2-1; the match to TRBD2 covers 14 bases. This CDR3 has 16 amino acids. The germline gives CDR1 SGHDT, CDR2 YYEEEE. V lost 3 bases and J lost 7; bases outside the gene matches: 6.

This clone was seen just once. DNA of the CDR3: TGTGCCAGCAGGACACCTAAGGGGACTGAAGCTTTCTTT. Translated: CASRTPKGTEAFF. The V and J genes are TRBV6-1 and TRBJ1-1, with D possibly TRBD1 on 5 matching bases. The V end lost 6 bases, the J end lost 5 bases, and 13 bases lay between the germline ends. This CDR3 is built from 13 residues. Looked up from germline, CDR1 is MNHNS and CDR2 is SASEGT.

This chain joins TRBV2 and TRBJ2-4; D unclear. CDR3 length: 14 residues. V shed 5 bases and J shed 3 bases, with 11 bases lying between them. Germline V gives CDR1 SNHLY, CDR2 FYNNEI. The CDR3 DNA reads as TGTGCCAGCAGTCCCGTTAGGGTCAAAAACATTCAGTACTTC. This codes for CASSPVRVKNIQYF.

The chain is built from TRBV19 and TRBJ2-1, with 14 nucleotides matching TRBD2. Germline values: CDR1 LNHDA, CDR2 SQIVND (reference sequence). With 6 bases clipped from V and 8 bases from J, the junction kept 6 bases outside the gene matches. CDR3 size: 15 residues. CDR3 sequence: CASSRTSGGWYEQFF. CDR3 nucleotide sequence: TGTGCCAGTAGCAGGACTAGCGGGGGGTGGTATGAGCAGTTCTTC.

The gene calls are TRBV6-5 and TRBJ1-1; D possibly corresponds to TRBD1 (5 bases). Germline CDR1 and CDR2: MNHEY and SVGAGI. Trimming left V 6 bases short and J 6 bases short, with 17 bases between. The CDR3 runs 14 residues. CDR3 DNA sequence: TGTGCCAGCAGAAAGCCGGGACTGATAGCTGAAGCTTTCTTT. Protein sequence: CASRKPGLIAEAFF.

By sample share, this clone is medium-sized (0.01 to 0.1%). V and J are TRBV7-3 and TRBJ1-2; 8 positions match TRBD1. CDR1 and CDR2 from the germline V gene are SGHTA and FQGTGA. The trim removed 2 bases at V and 13 bases at J, leaving 9 bases unmatched. The CDR3 runs to 13 residues. CDR3 DNA: TGTGCCAGCAGCTTATTTGAGGGACAGGCGCTCACCTTC. It is translated as CASSLFEGQALTF. Full variable domain (outside the CDR3, taken from reference TRBV7-3 and TRBJ1-2): GAGVSQTPSNKVTEKGKYVELRCDPISGHTALYWYRQSLGQGPEFLIYFQGTGAADDSGLPNDRFFAVRPEGSVSTLKIQRTERGDSAVYLCASSLFEGQALTFGSGTRLTVV.

The chain combines TRBV19 with TRBJ1-5; the D gene is possibly TRBD1 (6 bases). Germline V gives CDR1 LNHDA, CDR2 SQIVND (reference sequence). The length of the CDR3 is 16 residues. Trimming left V 6 bases short and J 3 bases short, with 18 bases between. CDR3 region: CASSPLGGRNNQPQHF. DNA of the CDR3: TGTGCCAGTAGCCCATTGGGGGGCCGTAACAATCAGCCCCAGCATTTT.

The chain carries TRBV4-1 and TRBJ1-1, with D maybe TRBD1 (5 bases). Germline V gives CDR1 MGHRA, CDR2 YSYEKL. V lost 4 bases and J 4 bases, leaving 16 bases between the germline ends. This CDR3 is 15 amino acids long. CDR3 sequence (DNA): TGCGCCAGCAGCCCGTCCCCGGTTCAGGGCACTGAAGCTTTCTTT. Translation: CASSPSPVQGTEAFF.

V and J are TRBV5-1 and TRBJ2-5, with D perhaps TRBD2 (5 bases). This CDR3 comprises 13 residues. CDR1 SGHRS and CDR2 YFSETQ come from the germline V gene. V lost 0 bases and J lost 5, with 8 bases in between. CDR3 bases: TGCGCCAGCAGCTTGGAGAGGGCCGAGACCCAGTACTTC. This translates into CASSLERAETQYF.

CDR3 in DNA: TGTGCCAGCTCACTGGGCGTACCCACCGGGGCCGAGTCACCCCTCCACTTT. Translating gives CASSLGVPTGAESPLHF. The V gene is TRBV18, the J gene TRBJ1-6; D perhaps matches TRBD1 (5 bases). The CDR3 is made up of 17 amino acids. Between the trimmed V and J ends, which lost 4 bases and 10 bases, there was a span of 23 bases. Germline CDR1 and CDR2: KGHSH and LQKENI.

This chain links TRBV5-1 with TRBJ2-6, with D possibly matching TRBD1 (6 bases). CDR3 length: 20 residues. V was cut by 1 base and J by 1 base, with 21 bases left in between. Looked up from germline, CDR1 is SGHRS and CDR2 is YFSETQ. CDR3 in DNA: TGCGCCAGCAGCTTGAGTTTCTCCGGGACAACTTTTTCTGGGGCCAACGTCCTGACTTTC. This translates into CASSLSFSGTTFSGANVLTF.